These 24 T cell receptor beta chains were all obtained from the same sample, sequenced in a study of shared clonotypes between healthy human individuals. Profiling relied on immunoSEQ multiplex PCR, and the TCRdb table lists in-frame clones only, not all of them. The table records some 2,000,000 clones, around 95% of them present only once. Sequencing used naive CD4+ T cells sorted from blood. Subset defined: CD45RA+ positively selected. The receptors were sampled from a man younger than 35 in good health.

This clone came up once. The chain has TRBV7-9 and TRBJ1-5, with 11 bases lining up with TRBD1. The CDR3 contains 19 residues. V shed 5 bases, J shed 0 bases, and the junction held 12 bases outside the gene matches. The germline V gene encodes CDR1 SEHNR and CDR2 FQNEAQ (reference sequence). CDR3 in amino acids: CASSLWTGGRFSSNQPQHF. The CDR3 DNA is TGTGCCAGCAGCCTATGGACAGGGGGCCGCTTCTCTAGCAATCAGCCCCAGCATTTT.

This chain links TRBV11-2 with TRBJ2-3, with D possibly TRBD1 on 6 matching bases. Per the germline V gene, CDR1 is SGHAT and CDR2 is FQNNGV. With 6 bases removed from V and 2 bases from J, the gap between germline ends came to 15 bases. The CDR3 is 15 residues long. CDR3 in amino acids: CASSQTGSHTDTQYF. In nucleotides, the CDR3 is TGTGCCAGCAGTCAAACAGGGTCCCACACAGATACGCAGTATTTT.

CDR3 nucleotides: TGTGCCAGCAGCTTTTCCTTTCAAGAGACCCAGTACTTC. Translation gives CASSFSFQETQYF. The genes are TRBV7-6 and TRBJ2-5; no clear D gene. Germline V lookup: CDR1 SGHVS, CDR2 FNYEAQ. V was pared by 3 bases and J by 2 bases, with 7 bases between. CDR3 size: 13 residues. The full variable domain, its missing parts supplied by reference TRBV7-6 and TRBJ2-5, is GAGVSQSPRYKVTKRGQDVALRCDPISGHVSLYWYRQALGQGPEFLTYFNYEAQQDKSGLPNDRFSAERPEGSISTLTIQRTEQRDSAMYRCASSFSFQETQYFGPGTRLLVL.

The V and J genes are TRBV4-1 and TRBJ2-2; 11 bases line up with TRBD2. V shed 4 bases, J shed 0 bases, and the junction held 7 bases outside the gene matches. Germline lookup yields CDR1 MGHRA and CDR2 YSYEKL. The CDR3 is 18 residues long. The CDR3 DNA reads TGCGCCAGCAGCCGGATCATAGCGGGAGGGACGAACACCGGGGAGCTGTTTTTT. It specifies CASSRIIAGGTNTGELFF.

V and J are TRBV28 and TRBJ2-7; D is perhaps TRBD1 or TRBD2 (5 bases each). The V end was cut by 5 bases, the J end by 3 bases, with 8 bases between. This CDR3 spans 12 amino acids. Germline V CDR1 and CDR2: MDHEN, SYDVKM. CDR3 nucleotide sequence: TGTGCCAGCAGTGGGACCAACTACGAGCAGTACTTC. This translates into CASSGTNYEQYF. Full variable domain (outside the CDR3, taken from reference TRBV28 and TRBJ2-7): DVKVTQSSRYLVKRTGEKVFLECVQDMDHENMFWYRQDPGLGLRLIYFSYDVKMKEKGDIPEGYSVSREKKERFSLILESASTNQTSMYLCASSGTNYEQYFGPGTRLTVT.

J is TRBJ1-5 and V is TRBV19, with TRBD1 identical over 8 bases. Looked up from germline, CDR1 is LNHDA and CDR2 is SQIVND (reference sequence). The CDR3 consists of 15 residues. With 5 bases clipped from V and 1 base from J, the junction kept 4 bases outside the gene matches. The CDR3 spells CASSWDRWSNQPQHF. The CDR3 DNA is TGTGCCAGTAGTTGGGACAGGTGGAGCAATCAGCCCCAGCATTTT.

The chain is built from TRBV5-6 and TRBJ1-4, with D hard to call. This CDR3 region has 14 residues. Trimming took 2 bases from V and 2 from J, leaving 7 bases between them. Germline V gene data show CDR1 as SGHDT and CDR2 as YYEEEE. The CDR3 loop reads CASSFLRTNEKLFF. The CDR3 DNA is TGTGCCAGCAGCTTTCTGAGGACTAATGAAAAACTGTTTTTT.

The chain joins TRBV10-2 to TRBJ1-6; D unresolved. Looked up from germline, CDR1 is WSHSY and CDR2 is SAAADI. Trimming pared 6 bases from V and 9 bases from J, leaving 12 bases between. This CDR3 region has 13 residues. The CDR3 DNA reads TGCGCCAGCAGCCACCCACCGAGTTCACCCCTCCACTTT. Its protein is CASSHPPSSPLHF.

The rearrangement links TRBV10-3 to TRBJ2-7; TRBD1 agrees at 7 bases. V shed 6 bases, J shed 3 bases, and the junction held 5 bases outside the gene matches. Germline V gene data show CDR1 as ENHRY and CDR2 as SYGVKD. The CDR3 is 13 residues long. CDR3 nucleotides: TGTGCCATCAGGGGGGACAGAAGCTACGAGCAGTACTTC. This encodes CAIRGDRSYEQYF.

The V call is TRBV5-1, the J call TRBJ2-7; 7 bases fit TRBD2. This CDR3 is 14 amino acids long. Germline V lookup: CDR1 SGHRS, CDR2 YFSETQ. V lost 4 bases and J lost 4; bases outside the gene matches: 8. In nucleotides, the CDR3 is TGCGCCAGCAGCCCTTCCAGCGGGGCTTACGAGCAGTACTTC. This encodes CASSPSSGAYEQYF.

The chain carries TRBV7-8 and TRBJ2-5, with D possibly TRBD2 on 5 matching bases. Trimming shortened V by 2 bases and J by 4 bases, and 11 bases separated the two germline ends. CDR1 SGHVS and CDR2 FQNEAQ come from the germline V gene. The CDR3 loop spans 14 amino acids. CDR3 sequence (DNA): TGTGCCAGCAGCTTAAGGGAGCGGCCAGAGACCCAGTACTTC. It codes for CASSLRERPETQYF.

The chain combines TRBV5-1 with TRBJ2-1; unclear D gene. The CDR3 totals 15 residues. The germline V gene has CDR1 SGHRS and CDR2 YFSETQ. The V gene lost 7 bases and the J gene lost 2 bases, with 16 bases spanning the gap. The CDR3 here is CASARELNAYNEQFF. The CDR3 DNA reads TGCGCCAGCGCCCGAGAGCTTAATGCCTACAATGAGCAGTTCTTC. Full variable domain (rest looked up from reference TRBV5-1 and TRBJ2-1): KAGVTQTPRYLIKTRGQQVTLSCSPISGHRSVSWYQQTPGQGLQFLFEYFSETQRNKGNFPGRFSGRQFSNSRSEMNVSTLELGDSALYLCASARELNAYNEQFFGPGTRLTVL.

The J gene is TRBJ1-6, the V gene TRBV5-1; 7 bases match TRBD1. Trimming at V came to 4 bases and at J to 9 bases, leaving 7 bases not matched to a gene. The germline V gene encodes CDR1 SGHRS and CDR2 YFSETQ. The CDR3 has 14 amino acids. The CDR3 reads CASSQGGSGSPLHF. CDR3 nucleotides: TGCGCCAGCAGCCAGGGGGGGTCTGGTTCACCCCTCCACTTT.

This chain's CDR3 is CASRSGGGAPQPQHF. In DNA form, the CDR3 reads TGTGCCAGCAGGTCCGGGGGGGGAGCTCCTCAGCCCCAGCATTTT. The chain uses TRBV6-1 and TRBJ1-5, with D tentatively TRBD1 (5 bases). Trimming removed 6 bases from V and 6 bases from J, with 18 bases in between. Germline V gives CDR1 MNHNS, CDR2 SASEGT. CDR3 length: 15 amino acids.

V and J are TRBV6-1 and TRBJ2-3, with a weak D call TRBD1 (6 bases). Germline CDR1 MNHNS, CDR2 SASEGT. Trimming removed 7 bases from V and 4 bases from J, with 18 bases in between. The CDR3 has 15 amino acids. Written as DNA, the CDR3 is TGTGCCAGCAAGGATACAGGGACGGTAGCAGATACGCAGTATTTT. It yields the protein CASKDTGTVADTQYF.

The rearrangement uses TRBV6-5 and TRBJ2-7; 14 bases line up with TRBD2. The germline V gene has CDR1 MNHEY and CDR2 SVGAGI. The junction had 3 bases not matched to a gene; V was cut back by 6 bases and J by 2 bases. The CDR3 is 15 residues long. Here the CDR3 DNA reads TGTGCCAGCAGGGGACTAGCGGGGGCTACCTACGAGCAGTACTTC. Protein sequence: CASRGLAGATYEQYF.

The chain joins TRBV5-1 to TRBJ2-2; TRBD1 is a possible D gene (6 bases). There are 16 residues in the CDR3. Germline V gene lookup returns CDR1 SGHRS and CDR2 YFSETQ. Trimming shortened V by 2 bases and J by 7 bases, and 18 bases separated the two germline ends. CDR3 nucleotide sequence: TGCGCCAGCAGCTTAGAGACAGGCTCGGCCGGCGGGGAGCTGTTTTTT. Protein product: CASSLETGSAGGELFF.

CDR3 nucleotide sequence: TGCGCCAGCAGTGATGGGTTGTACCGATGGGTGAACACTGAAGCTTTCTTT. Translation gives CASSDGLYRWVNTEAFF. The chain recombines TRBV10-2 with TRBJ1-1, with D unclear. This CDR3 region has 17 residues. Germline CDR1 WSHSY, CDR2 SAAADI. V was cut by 3 bases and J by 0 bases, with 17 bases left in between.

The V gene is TRBV6-6, the J gene TRBJ2-5; 11 nucleotides agree with TRBD2. V trimming: 5 bases; J trimming: 1 base; junction bases outside the gene matches: 6. This CDR3 has 16 amino acids. Germline V gene data show CDR1 as MNHNY and CDR2 as SVGAGI (reference sequence). CDR3 loop: CASSQTGTSGQETQYF. As DNA, the CDR3 is TGTGCCAGCAGTCAAACCGGGACTAGCGGCCAAGAGACCCAGTACTTC.

This clone was seen a single time. The chain couples TRBV11-2 to TRBJ1-6; D is uncertain. The germline gives CDR1 SGHAT, CDR2 FQNNGV. This CDR3 is 16 amino acids long. Trimming cost V 5 bases and J 8 bases, with 19 bases left between them. In nucleotides, the CDR3 is TGTGCCAGCAGCCCCGGACTGCGGTCAGCTTATTCACCCCTCCACTTT. Protein: CASSPGLRSAYSPLHF. Supplemented by reference TRBV11-2 and TRBJ1-6, the full variable domain reads EAGVAQSPRYKIIEKRQSVAFWCNPISGHATLYWYQQILGQGPKLLIQFQNNGVVDDSQLPKDRFSAERLKGVDSTLKIQPAKLEDSAVYLCASSPGLRSAYSPLHFGNGTRLTVT.

The genes are TRBV5-4 and TRBJ1-2; 7 bases agree with TRBD1. V was clipped by 3 bases and J by 6 bases; unmatched bases: 11. The CDR3 has 15 residues. Germline V gene lookup returns CDR1 SGHNT and CDR2 YYREEE (reference sequence). CDR3: CASSSRARDSDGYTF. As DNA, the CDR3 is TGTGCCAGCAGCTCCCGGGCCCGGGACAGTGATGGCTACACCTTC.

This sequence joins TRBV6-6 and TRBJ1-1; D is unclear. Germline CDR1 and CDR2: MNHNY and SVGAGI (reference sequence). V shed 2 bases and J shed 1 base, with 8 bases lying between them. This CDR3 is 14 amino acids long. The DNA of the CDR3 is TGTGCCAGCAGTTACCCCGACGAGAACACTGAAGCTTTCTTT. Its protein is CASSYPDENTEAFF.

The chain joins TRBV10-1 to TRBJ1-2; D call uncertain. Trimming shortened V by 6 bases and J by 7 bases, and 24 bases separated the two germline ends. CDR3 length equals 16 residues. Per germline, CDR1 WNHNN and CDR2 SYGVQD (reference sequence). The DNA of the CDR3 is TGCGCCAGCAGCGCAAGTATCGACGGTTTAGGTGGTGGCTACACCTTC. Residues: CASSASIDGLGGGYTF.

Concerning this clone itself: Other DNA sequences from this sample encode an identical CDR3 as well. The V and J genes are TRBV5-1 and TRBJ2-7; 9 bases line up with TRBD1. The germline V gene encodes CDR1 SGHRS and CDR2 YFSETQ. V gave up 7 bases and J gave up 2 bases; unmatched junction bases: 4. This CDR3 has 13 amino acids. In DNA form, the CDR3 reads TGCGCCAGCTCCCGGGACAGGGCCTACGAGCAGTACTTC. Translated: CASSRDRAYEQYF.